The 6 T cell receptor beta chains below were found in one sample sequenced in a study of cytomegalovirus exposure and HLA in healthy donors. 60 Vbeta and 13 Jbeta primers were used in PCR. Clones were sequenced by immunoSEQ multiplex PCR, and TCRdb holds only the in-frame ones, with some missing. This table holds over 85,000 clones, 50% to 70% found once. Sequenced sample: PBMCs. The receptors derive from a human donor in good health.

Details on this clone: The sample carries other DNA sequences with the same CDR3. The chain couples TRBV11-3 to TRBJ2-3; 12 bases agree with TRBD2. The J segment lost 6 bases and the V segment lost 1 base, leaving 8 bases of the junction unmatched. The germline V gene has CDR1 SGHNT and CDR2 YENEEA. The CDR3 covers 17 residues. CDR3: CASSLGPLAGGFDTQYF. The CDR3 nucleotides read TGTGCCAGCAGCTTAGGGCCTCTAGCGGGGGGGTTTGATACGCAGTATTTT.

In its sample, this clone is medium-sized (0.01 to 0.1%). The chain uses TRBV19 and TRBJ2-1, with D possibly TRBD2 on 6 matching bases. Trimming shortened V by 1 base and J by 6 bases, and 13 bases separated the two germline ends. The CDR3 sequence is 15 residues long. Germline V gene sequence: CDR1 LNHDA, CDR2 SQIVND (reference sequence). The DNA for the CDR3 is TGTGCCAGTAGTATAGCGGAGGGCCAGATCAATGAGCAGTTCTTC. It encodes CASSIAEGQINEQFF.

V is TRBV28 and J is TRBJ2-2; D not certain. Germline lookup yields CDR1 MDHEN and CDR2 SYDVKM. The ends were cut back, 2 bases at V and 8 bases at J, with 30 bases in the middle. The CDR3 has 20 residues. CDR3 residues: CASSLRKTLFGIPTRGELFF. DNA for the CDR3: TGTGCCAGCAGTTTAAGGAAGACACTCTTCGGCATACCTACCAGAGGGGAGCTGTTTTTT. Supplemented by reference TRBV28 and TRBJ2-2, the full variable domain reads DVKVTQSSRYLVKRTGEKVFLECVQDMDHENMFWYRQDPGLGLRLIYFSYDVKMKEKGDIPEGYSVSREKKERFSLILESASTNQTSMYLCASSLRKTLFGIPTRGELFFGEGSRLTVL.

The chain links TRBV6-1 to TRBJ2-7; 12 bases match TRBD2. V lost 6 bases to trimming and J lost 4 bases; unmatched junction nucleotides: 4. CDR1 MNHNS and CDR2 SASEGT come from the germline V gene. This CDR3 has 14 amino acids. This CDR3 is CASRTSGSYYEQYF. The CDR3 DNA reads as TGTGCCAGCAGGACTAGCGGGAGTTATTACGAGCAGTACTTC.

This clone was observed a few times. The chain recombines TRBV2 with TRBJ2-3; D is unresolved. Germline V gene data show CDR1 as SNHLY and CDR2 as FYNNEI. V gave up 2 bases and J gave up 6 bases, with 3 bases separating them. The CDR3 extends over 11 amino acids. CDR3 sequence (DNA): TGTGCCAGCAGTGAACTGGATACGCAGTATTTT. As protein: CASSELDTQYF.

The gene calls are TRBV27 and TRBJ1-2; D may be TRBD1 (6 bases). With 6 bases removed from V and 3 bases from J, the gap between germline ends came to 20 bases. Germline loops: CDR1 MNHEY, CDR2 SMNVEV (reference sequence). CDR3 size: 16 residues. The CDR3 DNA follows: TGTGCCAGCAGAGGTTCAGGGGCCCACACAGACTATGGCTACACCTTC. Its protein product is CASRGSGAHTDYGYTF.